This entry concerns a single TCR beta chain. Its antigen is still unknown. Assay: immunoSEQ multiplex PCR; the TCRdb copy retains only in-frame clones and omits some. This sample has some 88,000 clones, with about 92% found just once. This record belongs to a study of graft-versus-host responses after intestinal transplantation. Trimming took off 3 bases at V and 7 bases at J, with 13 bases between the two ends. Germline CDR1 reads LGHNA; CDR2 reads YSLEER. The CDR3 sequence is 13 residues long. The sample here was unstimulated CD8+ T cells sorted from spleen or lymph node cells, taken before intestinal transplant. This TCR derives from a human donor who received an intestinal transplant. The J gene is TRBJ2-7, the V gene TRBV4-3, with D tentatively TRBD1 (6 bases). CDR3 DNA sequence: TGCGCCAGCAGCCACGTACAGGGTCGGGAGCAGTACTTC. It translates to CASSHVQGREQYF.